These 9 T cell receptor beta chains were all obtained from the same sample, sequenced in a study of T-cell reconstitution after alpha-beta-depleted transplantation in children. Construction of the TCRbeta library involved unique molecular identifiers. One entry per CDR3 protein, called by TCRdb with MiXCR from the PCR reads. Among about 980,000 distinct CDR3 sequences listed, about 29% were seen once. Sequencing used PBMCs, mostly from graft donor cells, obtained 360 days after TCRalphabeta/CD19-depleted stem cell transplant. All receptors derive from a boy less than two years old who had a stem cell transplant for SCID, so the T cells may come from the graft donor.

The rearrangement links TRBV7-8 to TRBJ2-1; no reliable D call. The CDR3 is 14 amino acids. CDR1 is SGHVS, CDR2 FQNEAQ, per germline. Deletions cut 5 bases from V and 5 bases from J, with 13 bases between. CDR3 sequence reads: CASSLSSANNEQFF. CDR3 nucleotide sequence: TGTGCCAGCAGCCTAAGCTCGGCCAACAATGAGCAGTTCTTC.

The chain combines TRBV2 with TRBJ2-4; D is undetermined. In germline, CDR1 is SNHLY, CDR2 FYNNEI. With 6 bases removed from V and 8 bases from J, the gap between germline ends came to 17 bases. This CDR3 spans 14 amino acids. CDR3 sequence (DNA): TGTGCCAGCAGGAGGACCGAGCTTCGGTACATTCAGTACTTC. As protein: CASRRTELRYIQYF.

The chain has TRBV10-3 and TRBJ2-1; possible D gene TRBD2, 7 bases. CDR1 is ENHRY, CDR2 SYGVKD, per germline. Deletions cut 10 bases from V and 7 bases from J, with 17 bases between. This CDR3 spans 13 amino acids. CDR3 DNA sequence: TGTGCCACCTCTCCCCGGGGGGCAAATGAGCAGTTCTTC. Translated: CATSPRGANEQFF.

The genes are TRBV12-3 or TRBV12-4 and TRBJ1-2; possibly TRBD1 for D (6 bases). V lost 5 bases and J 4 bases, leaving 14 bases between the germline ends. The CDR3 consists of 14 residues. CDR3 loop: CASSQEDSLYGYTF. CDR3 nucleotides: TGTGCCAGCAGTCAAGAGGACAGCCTCTATGGCTACACCTTC.

A few counts support this clonotype. The chain uses TRBV5-1 and TRBJ2-7; D ambiguous. Trimming took off 0 bases at V and 2 bases at J, with 18 bases between the two ends. Germline CDR1 SGHRS, CDR2 YFSETQ. This CDR3 region has 17 residues. CDR3 sequence (DNA): TGCGCCAGCAGCTTGGACATACAAAGGTACGCGGCCTACGAGCAGTACTTC. It is translated as CASSLDIQRYAAYEQYF.

V and J are TRBV5-1 and TRBJ2-2; D remains unclear. From germline, CDR1 is SGHRS and CDR2 YFSETQ. Trimming removed 1 base from V and 1 base from J, with 5 bases in between. The CDR3 runs 14 residues. This CDR3 reads CASSLRWNTGELFF. The DNA for the CDR3 is TGCGCCAGCAGCTTGAGGTGGAACACCGGGGAGCTGTTTTTT.

This rearrangement joins TRBV24-1 to TRBJ2-3; 8 bases are shared with TRBD2. The CDR3 runs 15 residues. CDR1 KGHDR and CDR2 SFDVKD come from the germline V gene. J lost 2 bases, V lost 3 bases, and 3 bases had no gene match. DNA of the CDR3: TGTGCCACCAGTGATCTGGGACTAGACACAGATACGCAGTATTTT. Its protein is CATSDLGLDTDTQYF.

Here the CDR3 reads CASSPHLAFPGELFF. The CDR3 DNA reads TGTGCCAGCAGCCCTCACCTAGCGTTTCCCGGGGAGCTGTTTTTT. The genes are TRBV12-3 or TRBV12-4 and TRBJ2-2; D may be TRBD2 (6 bases). V was pared by 6 bases and J by 6 bases, with 17 bases between. CDR3 size: 15 residues.

This clonotype was seen only a few times. The chain links TRBV5-1 to TRBJ2-5; 7 bases match TRBD1. In germline, CDR1 is SGHRS, CDR2 YFSETQ. V was clipped by 4 bases and J by 0 bases; unmatched bases: 3. CDR3 length: 14 residues. The CDR3 sequence: CASSAQGDQETQYF. The CDR3 region has the DNA TGCGCCAGCAGCGCCCAGGGGGACCAAGAGACCCAGTACTTC.